This is a list of T cell receptor beta chains from one sample in a study of cytomegalovirus exposure and HLA in healthy donors. Assay used: immunoSEQ multiplex PCR; TCRdb lists only in-frame clones, some missing. This sample yields 100,000 to 150,000 clones, of which 89% are seen a single time; roughly 1.2% belongs to the top ten. The sample comprised PBMCs. All receptors come from a woman aged 18-29 years in good health and CMV-seronegative. CDR3s include the opening cysteine and the closing phenylalanine or tryptophan. Not all rows give a size; the values are once, few, many and, for expanded clones, a class.

CDR3 length	V gene	clone size	J gene	CDR3 protein
12	TRBV27	NA	TRBJ1-2	CASSRWGEGYTF
14	TRBV6-1	NA	TRBJ1-1	CASSSSGVNTEAFF
11	TRBV20-1	NA	TRBJ2-3	CSAPSVGTQYF
15	TRBV9	few	TRBJ2-3	CASSVWERGRDTQYF
12	TRBV11-2	NA	TRBJ2-3	CASSLRTDTQYF
14	TRBV7-9	NA	TRBJ1-2	CASSPTQGGYGYTF
13	TRBV6-5	NA	TRBJ1-5	CASSYVRSQPQHF
15	TRBV27	few	TRBJ1-2	CASSTSLSSGRGYTF
16	TRBV5-4	few	TRBJ1-6	CASSFTGASTNSPLHF
14	TRBV6-1	NA	TRBJ2-5	CASSGGGGGETQYF
16	TRBV25-1	NA	TRBJ2-7	CASSETLGQGPREQYF
16	TRBV19	NA	TRBJ1-2	CASSTPRQGWDYGYTF
14	TRBV19	NA	TRBJ1-6	CASSIESYNSPLHF
17	TRBV7-8	NA	TRBJ1-5	CASSLRGTDRAGSPQHF
16	TRBV11-3	NA	TRBJ2-1	CASSLGSGGAHNEQFF
15	TRBV14	NA	TRBJ2-2	CASSQDAGYTGELFF
16	TRBV5-1	NA	TRBJ2-2	CASNQPGQGDTGELFF
15	TRBV27	NA	TRBJ1-2	CASSSKSLDRASSTF
15	TRBV4-2	NA	TRBJ2-7	CASSQSPGLTYEQYF
16	TRBV6-6	once	TRBJ2-3	CASSYSRQGGSDTQYF
14	TRBV10-3	NA	TRBJ2-5	CAISRDRGQETQYF
17	TRBV4-1	NA	TRBJ2-5	CASSQEATTGGVETQYF
13	TRBV5-1	NA	TRBJ1-4	CASSLSGDEKLFF
16	TRBV7-9	NA	TRBJ1-2	CASSLSSIGQGYGYTF
13	TRBV6-5	NA	TRBJ1-2	CASGSTGGSGYTF
15	TRBV11-2	NA	TRBJ2-1	CASSPASGSYNEQFF